The rows below give T cell receptor beta chains drawn from one sample of a study of CXCR3-negative and CXCR3-positive naive CD8 T cells. TCRdb re-called the 5' RACE reads and gives one entry per CDR3 protein, without DNA. This sample contains about 150,000 distinct CDR3 sequences. Material for sequencing was naive CXCR3+ CD8+ T cells from blood. Receptor source: a human donor in good health. Some clones in this sample may be carry-over from other donors' samples. Both conserved end residues are part of each CDR3.

J,V,CDR3
TRBJ2-7,TRBV7-9,CASSSGTDAYEQYF
TRBJ2-1,TRBV7-9,CASWPSGPFYNEQFF
TRBJ1-2,TRBV5-4,CASSLRTVANYGYTF
TRBJ2-2,TRBV7-3,CASSDSGTGELFF
TRBJ2-7,TRBV6-2/TRBV6-3,CASSLTESSYEQYF
TRBJ2-7,TRBV9,CASSVGQSSSYEQYF
TRBJ1-4,TRBV27,CASSWDAGTNEKLFF
TRBJ2-5,TRBV9,CASSVAPLGGRIQETQYF
TRBJ2-7,TRBV5-4,CASSVGLAGAPYEQYF
TRBJ2-4,TRBV28,CASSSLTENIQYF
TRBJ2-7,TRBV7-9,CASSHRDRGNTGQYF
TRBJ1-5,TRBV2,CASSPGHSGNQPQHF
TRBJ2-7,TRBV3-1,CASSQDLEASEYF
TRBJ2-5,TRBV7-9,CASSFPTVTDAGGTQYF